This passage covers 8 T cell receptor beta chains from one sample sequenced in a study of cytomegalovirus exposure and HLA in healthy donors (dated 2017 in TCRdb). Library construction relied on the immunoSEQ multiplex PCR assay. For the multiplex PCR, a mixture combining 60 forward primers for TCR Vbeta segments and 13 reverse primers for TCR Jbeta segments was used. The clones in this table, taken by TCRdb from immuneACCESS, are in-frame only. Not every clone is retained; where verified, under half of the shortfall comes from an unresolved V gene, and the cause of the rest is unknown. This sample gives roughly 100,000 clones in total; approximately 80% of them show up just once. Less than 3.5% of the sample lies in the top ten. Input material: PBMCs. The receptors originated from a male donor in good health and CMV-seropositive.

The V call is TRBV2, the J call TRBJ1-5; D remains ambiguous. This CDR3 contains 16 residues. The V gene lost 5 bases and the J gene lost 0 bases, with 14 bases spanning the gap. CDR1 and CDR2 (germline): SNHLY, FYNNEI. DNA of the CDR3: TGTGCCAGCAGTCGCCTGACATCTTATAGCAATCAGCCCCAGCATTTT. It translates to CASSRLTSYSNQPQHF.

In the case of this clone: One end of the junction does not line up with germline, which may come from a read error. The chain employs TRBV13 and TRBJ1-1, with D perhaps matching TRBD1 (5 bases). The length of the CDR3 is 14 residues. CDR1 is PRHDT and CDR2 is FYEKMQ in the germline V gene (reference sequence). The CDR3 bases are TGTGCCAGCAGCGTAGGACACCAGAACACTGAAGCTTTCTTT. Translating it yields CASSVGHQNTEAFF.

This clone was observed a few times. The CDR3 loop reads CASSLPGQGFYNEQFF. The CDR3 DNA follows: TGTGCCAGCAGCCTTCCAGGACAGGGTTTTTACAATGAGCAGTTCTTC. The chain is built from TRBV7-2 and TRBJ2-1; 8 positions match TRBD1. Germline V lookup: CDR1 SGHTA, CDR2 FQGNSA. CDR3 length equals 16 residues. V lost 5 bases, J lost 4 bases, and 10 bases stayed unmatched.

This clone was observed a handful of times. The rearrangement links TRBV5-4 to TRBJ2-2; 8 bases are shared with TRBD2. Germline CDR1 and CDR2: SGHNT and YYREEE (reference sequence). V gave up 4 bases and J gave up 3 bases; unmatched junction bases: 14. The CDR3 has 18 residues. Written as DNA, the CDR3 is TGTGCCAGCAGCCCACCCCCTGGGAGCGGGGGATACACCGGGGAGCTGTTTTTT. Translated: CASSPPPGSGGYTGELFF.

This clone was seen a few times. This chain connects TRBV7-9 to TRBJ1-1, with a possible D match to TRBD1 (6 bases). Trimming removed 4 bases from V and 0 bases from J, with 12 bases in between. CDR3 size: 15 residues. The germline CDR1 and CDR2 sequences are SEHNR and FQNEAQ (reference sequence). CDR3 nucleotides: TGTGCCAGCAGCTCACAGGGTGGACTGAACACTGAAGCTTTCTTT. Translation: CASSSQGGLNTEAFF.

The V call is TRBV23-1, the J call TRBJ2-7, with 8 bases identical to TRBD1. TRBV23-1 is treated as an ORF (open reading frame) with a function not yet certain. V trimming: 6 bases; J trimming: 5 bases; junction bases outside the gene matches: 0. CDR3 length equals 11 residues. CDR3 bases: TGCGCCAGCAGACAGGGGGACGAGCAGTACTTC. Its translation is CASRQGDEQYF.

This chain links TRBV30 with TRBJ1-4; the D is unclear. Trimming cost V 4 bases and J 0 bases, with 9 bases left between them. The CDR3 runs 14 residues. Germline V gives CDR1 GTSNPN, CDR2 SVGIG (reference sequence). In DNA form, the CDR3 reads TGTGCCTGGACGGCGGGAGCAACTAATGAAAAACTGTTTTTT. Translation gives CAWTAGATNEKLFF.

The chain carries TRBV5-4 and TRBJ2-1, with 8 bases identical to TRBD1. Looked up from germline, CDR1 is SGHNT and CDR2 is YYREEE (reference sequence). J was trimmed by 14 bases and V by 2 bases; bases with no gene match: 6. The CDR3 contains 12 residues. CDR3 region: CASSFRTGRKFF. The CDR3, as DNA: TGTGCCAGCAGCTTTAGGACAGGGCGTAAGTTCTTC.